Detailed here is one T cell receptor beta chain. Its specificity is not known. Reverse transcription of all isolated RNA meant that expressed TCRB transcripts were sequenced. The assay was immunoSEQ multiplex PCR, and TCRdb's table has in-frame clones only and misses some. Of hundreds of thousands of clones detected, 15% to 20% appear once; the ten largest clones hold 0.02% to 0.03%. Stem cell-like memory, regulatory, central memory and naive CD4+ cells were sorted via CD45RO/CCR7/CD25/CD127/CD95/CD27. This sample is drawn from a study of beta chain features in type 1 diabetes. Whole-study context: Patients looked much like healthy donors when it came to age, gender and cell yields. Study results and caveats: Shorter templates might be favored by PCR, equally in patients and controls. Type 1 diabetes patients had TCRB CDR3s that were shorter (moderately but significantly so) in all four CD4+ subsets.

The CDR3 runs 14 residues. J was trimmed by 8 bases and V by 2 bases; bases with no gene match: 6. Per germline, CDR1 MNHEY and CDR2 SMNVEV (reference sequence). This TCR derives from a woman aged 18-30 years in good health. The sample comprised naive CD4+ T cells from blood. The chain links TRBV27 to TRBJ2-1; TRBD1 matches 7 bases. The DNA of the CDR3 is TGTGCCAGCAGTTTAATGACAGGGCTGCATGAGCAGTTCTTC. It codes for CASSLMTGLHEQFF.